One TCR beta chain is described in this entry. This clonotype was recorded many times. The antigen it binds to is not known. No base quality information exists; no much larger clone differs at one position. This entry comes from a study of T cells after yellow fever vaccination (dated 2019 in TCRdb). Background on the whole study: The SMART-Seq v4 Ultra Low Input RNA kit was used to prepare libraries from fractions with low cell numbers. To follow T-cell clones before and after both primary and booster YFV17D yellow fever vaccination, bulk TCR alpha and beta repertoires underwent longitudinal sequencing. Blood was collected at multiple timepoints before and after primary and secondary immunization, and bulk PBMC replicates and cell subsets were isolated. Two healthy male donors made up the cohort, one aged 18 to 29 years and the other aged 30 to 40 years. What the authors observed across the whole study: Most clones expanded after primary vaccination (96% of CD4 and around nine tenths of CD8) were re-detected after the booster, suggesting that broad memory maintenance occurred. Computational filtering was required because FACS-sorted repertoires could contain abundant contaminating clonotypes from the bulk population. A small fraction of clonotypes appeared in both the CD4 and CD8 compartments, likely as a result of convergent recombination. Compared with the primary T-cell response, the secondary T-cell response was faster but weaker, reaching its peak on day 5 rather than on day 15. Only a couple of donors were included in the study, so the extent to which the findings can be generalized is limited.

CDR1 SGHVS and CDR2 FQNEAQ are derived from the germline V gene. The CDR3 numbers 14 residues from cysteine through phenylalanine. The entry retains the CDR3 DNA only, 42 bases that are in frame from base 1. The V and J ends are trimmed by 1 base and 4 bases, leaving 10 bases between them. The meaning of the sample's treatment or condition label: live attenuated yellow fever vaccine strain. At each blood-draw timepoint, two biological replicates of bulk PBMCs were collected. PBMCs were isolated from peripheral blood using a standard Ficoll-Paque protocol. TriZol was used to extract RNA from bulk PBMCs, from CD4 and CD8 fractions, and from dextramer-positive and dextramer-negative fractions. TCR cDNA was synthesized by 5'RACE template switching, through which a universal primer site and unique molecular identifiers were introduced. Priming of cDNA synthesis was performed from both the TCR alpha and TCR beta constant segments. Library amplification used two PCR steps, and the second PCR step added sample barcodes and sequencing adapters. Sequencing of the libraries was done on either Illumina HiSeq 2500 (2x100 bp) or NovaSeq (2x150 bp). Per the authors' processing: Demultiplexing of reads and collapsing into UMI consensus sequences were performed with MIGEC, and V(D)J alignment was carried out with MiXCR. Using edgeR on replicate PBMC samples, clonotypes were called vaccine-responding if FDR was below 0.01 and the log2 fold change was above 5 up to day 15. Each bulk clonotype received a CD4 or CD8 identity based on whether the sequenced CD4 or CD8 repertoire contained that clonotype at higher abundance. Using fastp at Q25 and MiXCR, TCRdb reprocessed the public reads and kept productive beta chains. Rows with one shared CDR3 protein collapse into an entry with the most common genes and DNA. The V and J calls and clone size come from TCRdb's table, not from the authors' own analysis. In this sample the table shows 360,000 or so distinct CDR3 sequences, around 10% of which occur a single time. The biggest ten clones account for 15% to 20% of the sample.

The clonotype was recovered from a young man who received the YFV17D yellow fever vaccine. The V and J segments used are TRBV7-8 and TRBJ1-2; the D region possibly corresponds to TRBD1 (6 bases align). This specimen was PBMCs, taken on the day of the first yellow fever vaccination. This receptor carries the CDR3 CASSLGQGLYGYTF. The DNA sequence reads TGTGCCAGCAGCTTAGGGCAGGGGCTCTATGGCTACACCTTC.